Sequencing of this T cell receptor beta chain was carried out in a study of Ad26.COV2.S vaccination and SARS-CoV-2 variants. Study outcomes and limitations: Placebo recipients had lower spike-specific TCR breadth than vaccine recipients. Vaccinees reportedly had broad spike-specific CD8+ and CD4+ T cell responses. Recipients of vaccine and of placebo showed similar breadth of their non-spike TCR repertoires.

A note on this clone: Its target is not known.

Sequenced by immunoSEQ multiplex PCR; TCRdb stores in-frame clones only, minus some. In the table there are 350,000 to 550,000 clones, roughly 89% of which are singletons. Documented treatment: roughly 18 received Ad26.COV2.S at low or high dose, single or two shots; about five received placebo; per-sample allocation not given. Day 63 after the first injection of vaccine or placebo was the sampling time. Per germline, CDR1 LGHDT and CDR2 YNNKEL (reference sequence). The ends were cut back, 4 bases at V and 5 bases at J, with 11 bases in the middle. This CDR3 region has 13 residues. This rearrangement joins TRBV3-1 (or the pseudogene TRBV3-2) to TRBJ2-5, with a possible D match to TRBD2 (5 bases). This clonotype was obtained from a person between 18 and 60 years old who received the Ad26.COV2.S COVID-19 vaccine or a placebo. This specimen was peripheral blood, taken in a trial of Ad26.COV2.S vaccine versus placebo. CDR3 DNA: TGTGCCAGCAGCCCCACGCCGGGGGAGACCCAGTACTTC. It yields the protein CASSPTPGETQYF.